The text below deals with one TCR beta chain. Its antigen is currently unknown. 60 Vbeta and 13 Jbeta primers were used in PCR. The method was immunoSEQ multiplex PCR; TCRdb's version includes in-frame clones alone and lacks a portion of them. The table includes over 150,000 clones, roughly 80% detected once. This entry belongs to a study of cytomegalovirus exposure and HLA in healthy donors. Study summary: Researchers previously reported finding some 110 million unique TCR beta sequences from around 200 million T cells. The study, taken as a whole, reports: Later analysis found that TCR beta chains associated with HLA were more clonally expanded than other, equally common chains.

V lost 6 bases to trimming and J lost 5 bases, with 14 bases between them. Germline V lookup: CDR1 MNHEY, CDR2 SVGAGI. The CDR3 has 14 residues. This rearrangement joins TRBV6-5 to TRBJ1-5, with unresolved D. The receptor comes from a man aged 30 to 45 in good health and CMV-seronegative. What was sequenced was PBMCs. The CDR3 region has the DNA TGTGCCAGCAGGGAAGGGCAGAGGGATCAGCCCCAGCATTTT. Its translation: CASREGQRDQPQHF.